This T cell receptor (beta chain) originates from a study of T-cell memory formation after mild COVID-19. MiXCR, run by TCRdb on the 5' RACE reads, gives a single entry per CDR3 protein. Seen here are about 560,000 distinct CDR3 sequences, roughly 21% observed once, and the top ten hold roughly 8.3%. The length of the CDR3 is 18 residues. Germline CDR1 is LGHNA and CDR2 is YNFKEQ. V lost 1 base to trimming and J lost 0 bases, with 16 bases between them. A few counts support this clonotype. The sequenced material came from PBMCs or a T cell subset sorted from them (not recorded which). This receptor was identified in an adult woman who had mild COVID-19 (a few samples of this study predate the infection). Cell type and time point are not known. The chain couples TRBV4-2 to TRBJ2-4, with D possibly TRBD1 on 5 matching bases. The CDR3 DNA is TGTGCCAGCAGCCAAGGCTCCGCCGCAGGGATAGCCAAAAACATTCAGTACTTC. Protein product: CASSQGSAAGIAKNIQYF.